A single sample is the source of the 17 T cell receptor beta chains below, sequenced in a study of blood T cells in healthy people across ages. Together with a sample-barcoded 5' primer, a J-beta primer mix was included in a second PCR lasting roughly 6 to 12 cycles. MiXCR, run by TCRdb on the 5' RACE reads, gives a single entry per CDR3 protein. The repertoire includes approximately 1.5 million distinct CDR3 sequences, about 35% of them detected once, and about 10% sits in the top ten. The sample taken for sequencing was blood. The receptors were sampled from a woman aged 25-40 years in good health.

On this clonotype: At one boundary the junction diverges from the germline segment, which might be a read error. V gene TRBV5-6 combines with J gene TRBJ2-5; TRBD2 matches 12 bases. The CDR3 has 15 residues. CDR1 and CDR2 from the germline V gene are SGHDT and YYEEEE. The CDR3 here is CASGFLAGGKGTQYF. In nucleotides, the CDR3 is TGTGCCAGCGGCTTCCTAGCGGGGGGGAAAGGGACCCAGTACTTC.

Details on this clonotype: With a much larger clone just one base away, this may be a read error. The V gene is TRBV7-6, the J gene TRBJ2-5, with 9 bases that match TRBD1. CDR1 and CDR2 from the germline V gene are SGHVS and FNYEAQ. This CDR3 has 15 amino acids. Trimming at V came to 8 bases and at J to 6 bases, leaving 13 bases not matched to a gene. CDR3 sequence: CASAPGTGSTQTQYF. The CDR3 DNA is TGTGCCAGCGCCCCCGGGACAGGGAGCACACAGACCCAGTACTTC.

CDR3 in amino acids: CASSVKVGSDAPYEQYF. As DNA, the CDR3 is TGTGCCAGCAGTGTAAAGGTCGGGTCTGATGCTCCCTACGAGCAGTACTTC. The V gene is TRBV6-1, the J gene TRBJ2-7; D not resolved. In germline, CDR1 is MNHNS, CDR2 SASEGT. Trimming removed 4 bases at V and 2 bases at J, with 21 bases between. This CDR3 region has 17 residues.

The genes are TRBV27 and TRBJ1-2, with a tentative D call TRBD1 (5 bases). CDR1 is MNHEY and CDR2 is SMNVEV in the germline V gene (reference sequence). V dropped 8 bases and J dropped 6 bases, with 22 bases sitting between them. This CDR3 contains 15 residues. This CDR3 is CASGELFGGEDGYTF. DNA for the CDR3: TGTGCCAGCGGGGAACTTTTTGGGGGGGAAGATGGCTACACCTTC.

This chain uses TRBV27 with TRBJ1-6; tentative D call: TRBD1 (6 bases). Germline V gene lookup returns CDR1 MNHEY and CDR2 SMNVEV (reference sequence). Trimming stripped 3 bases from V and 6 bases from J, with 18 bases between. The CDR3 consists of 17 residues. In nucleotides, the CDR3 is TGTGCCAGCAGTTTCCTTGGGTCAGGACAGATTAATTCACCCCTCCACTTT. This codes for CASSFLGSGQINSPLHF.

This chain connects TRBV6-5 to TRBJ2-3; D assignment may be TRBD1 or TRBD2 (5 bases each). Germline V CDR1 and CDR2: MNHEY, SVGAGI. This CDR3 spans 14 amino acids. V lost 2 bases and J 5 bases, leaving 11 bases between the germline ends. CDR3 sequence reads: CASSYTRGGDTQYF. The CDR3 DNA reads TGTGCCAGCAGTTACACCCGTGGGGGAGATACGCAGTATTTT.

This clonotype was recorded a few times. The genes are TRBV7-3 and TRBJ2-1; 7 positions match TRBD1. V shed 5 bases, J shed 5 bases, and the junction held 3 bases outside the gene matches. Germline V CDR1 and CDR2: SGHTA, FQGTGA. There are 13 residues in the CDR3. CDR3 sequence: CASSQGVDNEQFF. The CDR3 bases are TGTGCCAGCAGCCAGGGGGTTGACAATGAGCAGTTCTTC.

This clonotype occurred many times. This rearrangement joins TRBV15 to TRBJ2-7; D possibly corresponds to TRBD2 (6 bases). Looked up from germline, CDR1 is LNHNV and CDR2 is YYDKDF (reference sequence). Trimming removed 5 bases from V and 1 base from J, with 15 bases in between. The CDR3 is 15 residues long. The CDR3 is CATSSGAGSSYEQYF. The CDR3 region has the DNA TGTGCCACCAGCTCCGGAGCCGGGAGTTCCTACGAGCAGTACTTC.

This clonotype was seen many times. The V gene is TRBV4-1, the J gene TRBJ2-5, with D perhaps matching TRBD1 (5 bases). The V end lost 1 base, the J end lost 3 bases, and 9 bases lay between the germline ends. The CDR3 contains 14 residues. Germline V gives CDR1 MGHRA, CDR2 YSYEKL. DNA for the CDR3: TGCGCCAGCAGCCAAGTTGGCAGGGAAGAGACCCAGTACTTC. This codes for CASSQVGREETQYF.

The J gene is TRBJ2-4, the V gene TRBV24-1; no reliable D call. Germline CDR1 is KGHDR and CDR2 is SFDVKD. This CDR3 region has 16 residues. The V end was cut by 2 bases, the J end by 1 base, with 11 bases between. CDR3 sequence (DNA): TGTGCCACCAGTGATTCAGTAGAGGCGGCCAAAAACATTCAGTACTTC. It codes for CATSDSVEAAKNIQYF.

As DNA, the CDR3 is TGCAGTGCTTACCGGGCCTTCGGGGGGACAGATACGCAGTATTTT. Translation gives CSAYRAFGGTDTQYF. The V and J genes are TRBV20-1 and TRBJ2-3; TRBD2 agrees at 7 bases. The CDR3 runs to 15 residues. CDR1 and CDR2 from the germline V gene are DFQATT and SNEGSKA (reference sequence). The V segment lost 5 bases and the J segment 3 bases; nucleotides outside the gene matches: 11.

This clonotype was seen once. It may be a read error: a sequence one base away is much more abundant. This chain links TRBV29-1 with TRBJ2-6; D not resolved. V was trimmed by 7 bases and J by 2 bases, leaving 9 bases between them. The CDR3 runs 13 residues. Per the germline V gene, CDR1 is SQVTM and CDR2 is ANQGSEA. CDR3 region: CSAQTPGANVLTF. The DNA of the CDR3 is TGCAGCGCACAGACCCCTGGGGCCAACGTCCTGACTTTC.

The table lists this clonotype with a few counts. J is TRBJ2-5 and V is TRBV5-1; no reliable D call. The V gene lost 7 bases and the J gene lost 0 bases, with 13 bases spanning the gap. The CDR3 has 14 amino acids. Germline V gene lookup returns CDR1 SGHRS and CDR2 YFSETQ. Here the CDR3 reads CASALRTDQETQYF. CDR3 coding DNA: TGCGCCAGCGCTCTTAGGACGGACCAAGAGACCCAGTACTTC. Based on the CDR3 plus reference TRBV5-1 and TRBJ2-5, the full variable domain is KAGVTQTPRYLIKTRGQQVTLSCSPISGHRSVSWYQQTPGQGLQFLFEYFSETQRNKGNFPGRFSGRQFSNSRSEMNVSTLELGDSALYLCASALRTDQETQYFGPGTRLLVL.

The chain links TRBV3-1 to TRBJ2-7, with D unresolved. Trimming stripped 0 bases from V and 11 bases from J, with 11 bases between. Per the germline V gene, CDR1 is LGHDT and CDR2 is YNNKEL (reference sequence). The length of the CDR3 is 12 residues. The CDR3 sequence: CASSQEYEKEYF. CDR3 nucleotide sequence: TGTGCCAGCAGCCAAGAGTACGAGAAGGAGTACTTC.

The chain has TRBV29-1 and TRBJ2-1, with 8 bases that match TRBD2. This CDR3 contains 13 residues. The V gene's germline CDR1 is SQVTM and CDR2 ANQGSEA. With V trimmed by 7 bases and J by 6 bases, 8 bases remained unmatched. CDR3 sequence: CSGGLARVNEQFF. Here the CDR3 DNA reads TGCAGCGGTGGACTAGCAAGGGTCAATGAGCAGTTCTTC.

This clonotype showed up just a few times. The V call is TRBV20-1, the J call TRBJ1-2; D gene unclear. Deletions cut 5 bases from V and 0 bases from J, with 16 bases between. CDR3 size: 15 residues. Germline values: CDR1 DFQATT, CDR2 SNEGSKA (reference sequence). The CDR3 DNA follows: TGCAGTGCTCCATCGGCCCCTACCTCTAACTATGGCTACACCTTC. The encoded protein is CSAPSAPTSNYGYTF.

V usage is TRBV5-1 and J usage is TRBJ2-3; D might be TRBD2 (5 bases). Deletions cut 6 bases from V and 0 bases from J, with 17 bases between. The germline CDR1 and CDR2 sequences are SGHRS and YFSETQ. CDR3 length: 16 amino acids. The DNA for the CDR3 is TGCGCCAGCACTGGCGGGCCAACCCCCAGCACAGATACGCAGTATTTT. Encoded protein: CASTGGPTPSTDTQYF.